Listed below are T cell receptor beta chains from one sample, sequenced in a study of graft-versus-host responses after intestinal transplantation. Antigens for these TCRs are unknown. The protocol was immunoSEQ multiplex PCR, while the TCRdb copy is restricted to in-frame clones and leaves out a portion. The sample lists 85,000 to 100,000 clones, 85% to 95% occurring once. The source was unstimulated CD8+ T cells sorted from spleen or lymph node cells, collected before intestinal transplant. These receptors were obtained from a human donor who received an intestinal transplant. Both conserved end residues are part of each CDR3. D genes are given only for firm matches. Size is stated for part of the rows, as once, few or many counts, or as a class when the clone is expanded.

clone_size	v_call	j_call	d_call	cdr3_aa	cdr3_nt
.	TRBV6-5	TRBJ2-7	TRBD2	CASSTAGGPYEQYF	TGTGCCAGCAGTACAGCGGGGGGACCCTACGAGCAGTACTTC
.	TRBV27	TRBJ1-5	TRBD1	CASSPGTDNQPQHF	TGTGCCAGCAGTCCCGGGACAGATAATCAGCCCCAGCATTTT
.	TRBV19	TRBJ2-4	TRBD1	CASSTSHRDRADVAIQYF	TGTGCCAGTAGTACCTCTCACCGGGACAGGGCGGATGTAGCCATTCAGTACTTC
once	TRBV2	TRBJ2-2	TRBD2	CATFPSSGGASNTGELFF	TGTGCCACCTTCCCGTCTAGCGGGGGGGCGTCGAACACCGGGGAGCTGTTTTTT
.	TRBV29-1	TRBJ2-6	.	CSVEVGASSGANVLTF	TGCAGCGTTGAAGTGGGGGCCTCCTCTGGGGCCAACGTCCTGACTTTC
.	TRBV14	TRBJ2-7	TRBD1	CASSQVRLKETGSSYEQYF	TGTGCCAGCAGCCAAGTTAGGTTAAAGGAGACAGGGAGTTCCTACGAGCAGTACTTC
.	TRBV7-2	TRBJ2-3	TRBD2	CASSSSGGLSDTQYF	TGTGCCAGCAGTTCTAGCGGGGGGTTGTCAGATACGCAGTATTTT
.	TRBV27	TRBJ2-5	.	CASSEGYGRETQYF	TGTGCCAGCAGTGAAGGATACGGGAGAGAGACCCAGTACTTC
.	TRBV19	TRBJ2-1	TRBD2	CASSNSGGAPNEQFF	TGTGCCAGTAGTAACAGCGGGGGGGCCCCCAATGAGCAGTTCTTC
.	TRBV14	TRBJ2-1	TRBD1	CASSQGAGGLYNEQFF	TGTGCCAGCAGCCAAGGCGCAGGGGGCCTTTACAATGAGCAGTTCTTC
.	TRBV13	TRBJ1-6	.	CASSSETGTRNSPLHF	TGTGCCAGCAGCTCCGAGACCGGGACAAGGAATTCACCCCTCCACTTT
.	TRBV27	TRBJ2-5	TRBD2	CASSLGALAGYQETQYF	TGTGCCAGCAGTTTAGGAGCGCTAGCGGGGTACCAAGAGACCCAGTACTTC
.	TRBV30	TRBJ1-6	.	CAWSVREILDNSPLHF	TGTGCCTGGAGTGTACGAGAGATATTGGATAATTCACCCCTCCACTTT
.	TRBV4-3	TRBJ2-7	.	CASSQGGISNEQYF	TGCGCCAGCAGCCAAGGTGGCATCTCCAACGAGCAGTACTTC
.	TRBV9	TRBJ2-7	TRBD2	CASSPLAGAGYEQYF	TGTGCCAGCAGCCCTCTAGCGGGGGCGGGCTACGAGCAGTACTTC
once	TRBV19	TRBJ2-5	.	CASSAAGWKQETQYF	TGTGCCAGTAGTGCTGCAGGGTGGAAGCAAGAGACCCAGTACTTC
.	TRBV29-1	TRBJ2-5	TRBD1	CSVERFLPSGTGGIGTQYF	TGCAGCGTTGAAAGATTCTTACCATCCGGGACAGGGGGCATAGGGACCCAGTACTTC
.	TRBV4-3	TRBJ1-2	.	CASSQDREMVWGYTF	TGCGCCAGCAGCCAAGATCGGGAAATGGTTTGGGGCTACACCTTC
.	TRBV4-1	TRBJ2-7	.	CASSHRDSYEQYF	TGCGCCAGCAGCCACAGGGACTCCTACGAGCAGTACTTC
.	TRBV27	TRBJ2-1	TRBD1	CASSLTQGAGNEQFF	TGTGCCAGCAGTTTAACACAGGGGGCGGGCAATGAGCAGTTCTTC
.	TRBV29-1	TRBJ2-7	.	CSVSSGFGYEQYF	TGCAGCGTCTCCTCCGGGTTCGGCTACGAGCAGTACTTC
.	TRBV6-5	TRBJ1-2	.	CASSSFSRYGYTF	TGTGCCAGCAGTTCCTTTTCTAGGTATGGCTACACCTTC
once	TRBV4-3	TRBJ2-7	TRBD2	CASSQREGAYEQYF	TGCGCCAGCAGCCAGCGGGAGGGGGCATACGAGCAGTACTTC
.	TRBV7-2	TRBJ2-3	TRBD2	CASSSAGGWSTDTQYF	TGTGCCAGCAGCTCAGCGGGGGGGTGGAGCACAGATACGCAGTATTTT
.	TRBV7-9	TRBJ1-1	.	CASSAGGEGGVNTEAFF	TGTGCCAGCAGCGCTGGGGGCGAAGGGGGGGTGAACACTGAAGCTTTCTTT
.	TRBV6-1	TRBJ2-7	TRBD2	CASTGGTSYEQYF	TGTGCCAGCACGGGGGGAACCTCCTACGAGCAGTACTTC
.	TRBV15	TRBJ2-2	TRBD1	CATEQGADTGELFF	TGTGCCACAGAACAGGGGGCGGACACCGGGGAGCTGTTTTTT
.	TRBV30	TRBJ1-2	TRBD1	CAYDRGNNYGYTF	TGTGCCTATGACAGGGGGAATAACTATGGCTACACCTTC
.	TRBV4-3	TRBJ2-1	.	CASSHSQGSYNEQFF	TGCGCCAGCAGCCATTCTCAGGGGTCCTACAATGAGCAGTTCTTC
.	TRBV20-1	TRBJ1-2	.	CSVRGTGGYTF	TGCAGTGTAAGGGGCACTGGCGGCTACACCTTC
.	TRBV6-5	TRBJ2-1	TRBD1	CASSYRDRGYNEQFF	TGTGCCAGCAGTTACCGGGACAGGGGATACAATGAGCAGTTCTTC
.	TRBV7-2	TRBJ2-1	.	CASSFSEVGYNEQFF	TGTGCCAGCAGCTTTAGTGAGGTGGGCTACAATGAGCAGTTCTTC
.	TRBV7-6	TRBJ2-2	TRBD2	CASSSNPILASNTGELFF	TGTGCCAGCAGCTCCAATCCTATACTAGCGTCGAACACCGGGGAGCTGTTTTTT
few	TRBV6-6	TRBJ1-2	.	CASLGLAGYGYTF	TGTGCCAGTCTGGGCTTGGCGGGCTATGGCTACACCTTC
.	TRBV7-2	TRBJ2-3	TRBD2	CASSSVRRGGLGDTQYF	TGTGCCAGCAGCTCAGTGCGACGGGGGGGCTTGGGAGATACGCAGTATTTT
.	TRBV5-4	TRBJ2-7	.	CASSFPFSEQYF	TGTGCCAGCAGCTTCCCCTTTAGCGAGCAGTACTTC
.	TRBV10-3	TRBJ2-2	.	CAISESGFQQGANTGELFF	TGTGCCATCAGTGAGTCAGGGTTCCAACAGGGCGCGAACACCGGGGAGCTGTTTTTT
.	TRBV27	TRBJ2-3	TRBD1	CASNLPGQGQDTQYF	TGTGCCAGCAACCTACCGGGACAGGGCCAAGATACGCAGTATTTT
.	TRBV4-3	TRBJ2-1	TRBD2	CASSQDLAGGLYNEQFF	TGCGCCAGCAGCCAAGATCTAGCGGGGGGCCTCTACAATGAGCAGTTCTTC
.	TRBV4-3	TRBJ2-1	.	CASSQARGGYNEQFF	TGCGCCAGCAGCCAAGCCAGGGGTGGATACAATGAGCAGTTCTTC